This TCR beta chain was found in a study of vaccination effects on CD4 cells after COVID-19. Study results and limitations: Researchers report that only 1 of 255 vaccine-induced clones in healthy vaccinees cross-reacted with common cold coronaviruses. Late post-vaccination samples showed marked contraction of infection- and vaccine-induced clones.

About this clone itself: Its specificity is unknown.

The protocol was immunoSEQ multiplex PCR, while the TCRdb copy is restricted to in-frame clones and leaves out a portion. Of some 20,000 clones in the sample, about two thirds are singletons; the top ten hold about a sixth. Trimming removed 2 bases from V and 6 bases from J, with 4 bases in between. Germline lookup yields CDR1 SGHVS and CDR2 FQNEAQ. The CDR3 consists of 12 residues. ViraFEST used viral peptide pools to expand antigen-specific CD4+ T cells before sequencing. Investigators separated out CD4+ T cells once 10 days of culture had passed. The V gene is TRBV7-8, the J gene TRBJ2-2, with no clear D. The receptor was derived from a human donor who received a COVID-19 vaccine. The specimen comprised CD4+ T cells from PBMCs cultured with HCoV-229E spike peptides, sampled before COVID-19 vaccination. The CDR3 DNA sequence: TGTGCCAGCAGCTTAACCTCCGGGGAGCTGTTTTTT. Protein product: CASSLTSGELFF.